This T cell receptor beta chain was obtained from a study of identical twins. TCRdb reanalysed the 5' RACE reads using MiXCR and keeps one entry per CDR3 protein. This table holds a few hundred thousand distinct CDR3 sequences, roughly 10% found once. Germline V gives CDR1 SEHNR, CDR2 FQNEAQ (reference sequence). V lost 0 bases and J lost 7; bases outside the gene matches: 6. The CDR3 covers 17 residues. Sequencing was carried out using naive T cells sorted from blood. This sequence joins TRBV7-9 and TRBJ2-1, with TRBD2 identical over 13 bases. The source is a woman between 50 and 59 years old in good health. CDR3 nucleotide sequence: TGTGCCAGCAGCTTAGCGCAGGGACTAGCGGGAAAGAATGAGCAGTTCTTC. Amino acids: CASSLAQGLAGKNEQFF.